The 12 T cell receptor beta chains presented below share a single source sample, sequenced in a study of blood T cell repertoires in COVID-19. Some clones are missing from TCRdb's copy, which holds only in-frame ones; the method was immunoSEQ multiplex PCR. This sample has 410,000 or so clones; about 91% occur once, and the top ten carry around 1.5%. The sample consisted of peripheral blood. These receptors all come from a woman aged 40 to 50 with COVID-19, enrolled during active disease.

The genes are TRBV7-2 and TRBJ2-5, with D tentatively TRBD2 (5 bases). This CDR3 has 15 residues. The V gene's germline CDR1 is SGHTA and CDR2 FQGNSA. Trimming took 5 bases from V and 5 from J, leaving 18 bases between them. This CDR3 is CASSPTRLAGETQYF. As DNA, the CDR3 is TGTGCCAGCAGCCCTACACGGCTAGCCGGGGAGACCCAGTACTTC.

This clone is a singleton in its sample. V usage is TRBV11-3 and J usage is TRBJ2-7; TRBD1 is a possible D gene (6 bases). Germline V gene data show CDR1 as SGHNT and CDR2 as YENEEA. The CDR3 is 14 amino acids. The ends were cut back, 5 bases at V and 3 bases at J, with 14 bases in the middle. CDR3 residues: CASSLPGQDYEQYF. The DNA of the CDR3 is TGTGCCAGCAGCCTACCGGGACAAGACTACGAGCAGTACTTC.

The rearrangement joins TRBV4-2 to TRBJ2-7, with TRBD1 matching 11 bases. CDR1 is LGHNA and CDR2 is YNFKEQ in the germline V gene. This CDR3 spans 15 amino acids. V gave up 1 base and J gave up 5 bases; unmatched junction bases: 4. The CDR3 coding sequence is TGTGCCAGCAGCCAAGCCTCGGGACAGGGGGACGAGCAGTACTTC. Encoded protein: CASSQASGQGDEQYF.

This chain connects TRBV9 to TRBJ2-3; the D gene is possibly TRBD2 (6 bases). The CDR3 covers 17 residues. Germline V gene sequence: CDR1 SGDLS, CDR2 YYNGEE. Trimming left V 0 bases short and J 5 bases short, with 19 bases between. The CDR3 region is CASSVGGRAGQGDTQYF. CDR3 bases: TGTGCCAGCAGCGTAGGCGGCAGGGCGGGGCAGGGAGATACGCAGTATTTT.

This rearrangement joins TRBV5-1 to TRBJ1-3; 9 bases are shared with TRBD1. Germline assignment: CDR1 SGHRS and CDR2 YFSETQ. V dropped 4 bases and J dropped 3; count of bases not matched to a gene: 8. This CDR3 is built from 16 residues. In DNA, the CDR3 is TGCGCCAGCAGCAGAACCGGGACAGGGTTTGGAAACACCATATATTTT. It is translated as CASSRTGTGFGNTIYF.

Written as DNA, the CDR3 is TGTGCCAGCAGTTTGGGTCCTAGAGGATATGGCTACACCTTC. Translation: CASSLGPRGYGYTF. The rearrangement joins TRBV27 to TRBJ1-2, with no clear D. The CDR3 covers 14 residues. Per the germline V gene, CDR1 is MNHEY and CDR2 is SMNVEV (reference sequence). V was trimmed by 3 bases and J by 5 bases, leaving 13 bases between them.

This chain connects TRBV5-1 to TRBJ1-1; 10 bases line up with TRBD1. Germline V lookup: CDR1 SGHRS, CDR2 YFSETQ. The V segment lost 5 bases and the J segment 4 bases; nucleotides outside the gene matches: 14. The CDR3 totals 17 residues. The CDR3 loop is CASRIGQGVLLATEAFF. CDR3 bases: TGCGCCAGCAGGATCGGACAGGGGGTTCTGTTAGCCACTGAAGCTTTCTTT. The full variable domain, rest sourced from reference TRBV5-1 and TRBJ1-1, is KAGVTQTPRYLIKTRGQQVTLSCSPISGHRSVSWYQQTPGQGLQFLFEYFSETQRNKGNFPGRFSGRQFSNSRSEMNVSTLELGDSALYLCASRIGQGVLLATEAFFGQGTRLTVV.

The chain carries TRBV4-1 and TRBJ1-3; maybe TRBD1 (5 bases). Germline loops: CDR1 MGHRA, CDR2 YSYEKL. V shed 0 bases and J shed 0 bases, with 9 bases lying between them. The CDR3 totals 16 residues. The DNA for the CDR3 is TGCGCCAGCAGCCAAGAGACAGTCTTCTCTGGAAACACCATATATTTT. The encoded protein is CASSQETVFSGNTIYF.

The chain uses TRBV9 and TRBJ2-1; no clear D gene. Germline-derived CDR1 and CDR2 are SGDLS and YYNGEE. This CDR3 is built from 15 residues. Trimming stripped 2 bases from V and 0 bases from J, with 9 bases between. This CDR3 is CASSVTQSSYNEQFF. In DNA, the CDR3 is TGTGCCAGCAGCGTGACACAAAGCTCCTACAATGAGCAGTTCTTC.

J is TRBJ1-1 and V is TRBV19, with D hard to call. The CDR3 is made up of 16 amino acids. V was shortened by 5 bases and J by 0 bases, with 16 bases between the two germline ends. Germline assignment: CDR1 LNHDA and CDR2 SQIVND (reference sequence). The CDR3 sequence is CASSRRLTAVNTEAFF. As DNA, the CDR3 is TGTGCCAGTAGTCGCCGTTTAACGGCGGTGAACACTGAAGCTTTCTTT.

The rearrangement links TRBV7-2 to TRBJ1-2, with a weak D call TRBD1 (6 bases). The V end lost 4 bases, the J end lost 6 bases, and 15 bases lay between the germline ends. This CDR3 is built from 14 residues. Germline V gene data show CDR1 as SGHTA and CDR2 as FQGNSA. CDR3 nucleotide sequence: TGTGCCAGCAGCTCGAGACCCTGGGACAATGGCTACACCTTC. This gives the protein CASSSRPWDNGYTF.

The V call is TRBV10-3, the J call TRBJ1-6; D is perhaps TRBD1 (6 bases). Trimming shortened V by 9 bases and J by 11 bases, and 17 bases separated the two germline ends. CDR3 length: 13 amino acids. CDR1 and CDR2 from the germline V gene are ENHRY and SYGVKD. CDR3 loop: CAMAGVIGAPLHF. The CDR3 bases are TGTGCCATGGCAGGGGTTATCGGGGCACCCCTCCACTTT.